This T cell receptor (beta chain) originates from a study of T cells in Graves' hyperthyroidism and ophthalmopathy. Patients were aged 18 to 65, had disease duration under 2 months, and had newly diagnosed hyperthyroidism. This clonotype was seen many times. What it binds is not known. Using RNA transcripts as the source, TCR beta CDR3 regions were amplified. The HTBI primer set drove a first-round RT-PCR of the TCR CDR3. TCRdb recomputed calls from the multiplex PCR reads with MiXCR, one row per CDR3 protein. This table has about 380,000 distinct CDR3 sequences, about 13% appearing once. Study outcomes and limitations: Blood shared most expanded thyroid clonotypes above 0.001. Ophthalmopathy was model-predicted a median about 6.9 months pre-onset. Stable hyperthyroidism was told apart from ophthalmopathy by a model built on 13 V-J features.

The CDR3 covers 16 residues. V dropped 4 bases and J dropped 5; count of bases not matched to a gene: 12. The germline V gene encodes CDR1 MNHNS and CDR2 SASEGT. The chain carries TRBV6-1 and TRBJ2-7; 9 bases fit TRBD1. This TCR derives from a young man with Graves' hyperthyroidism that later progressed to Graves' ophthalmopathy. Sample: blood. The CDR3 DNA sequence: TGTGCCAGCAGTGCCGACCGGGACAGGGTCGGGAACGAGCAGTACTTC. Translating gives CASSADRDRVGNEQYF.